This T cell receptor beta chain was documented in a study of T cell changes during pregnancy in multiple sclerosis. Clones were read by immunoSEQ multiplex PCR, and TCRdb kept only the in-frame ones, dropping some. The table has roughly 110,000 clones, just under 95% seen once; the top ten hold around 0.8%. Trimming left V 5 bases short and J 4 bases short, with 9 bases between. This CDR3 is built from 13 residues. Per germline, CDR1 SGHTA and CDR2 FQGNSA. This clonotype was obtained from a female donor in good health, enrolled as a control in a pregnancy study. This chain joins TRBV7-2 and TRBJ1-5, with D perhaps TRBD1 (6 bases). Sequenced here: peripheral blood, sampled in the third trimester of pregnancy. In DNA, the CDR3 is TGTGCCAGCAGCCCTGACAGGAATCAGCCCCAGCATTTT. Its translation: CASSPDRNQPQHF. Supplemented by reference TRBV7-2 and TRBJ1-5, the full variable domain reads GAGVSQSPSNKVTEKGKDVELRCDPISGHTALYWYRQSLGQGLEFLIYFQGNSAPDKSGLPSDRFSAERTGGSVSTLTIQRTQQEDSAVYLCASSPDRNQPQHFGDGTRLSIL.